This passage covers 17 T cell receptor beta chains from one sample sequenced in a study of T cell repertoires in cytomegalovirus infection. Antigen specificity for these receptors is unknown. TCRdb reprocessed the reads via MiXCR and lists one record per CDR3 protein. The data hold hundreds of thousands of distinct CDR3 sequences, with around 30% observed a single time. The sequencing used cultured PBMCs, collected from culture after CMV antigen stimulation. The receptors here all came from a human donor in good health (CMV status not recorded). Some clones in this sample may be carry-over from other donors' samples.

This clonotype was observed many times. The rearrangement joins TRBV7-9 to TRBJ2-1; tentatively, D is TRBD2 (6 bases). The CDR3 runs 17 residues. In germline, CDR1 is SEHNR, CDR2 FQNEAQ (reference sequence). The germline V and J ends were trimmed by 4 bases and 5 bases, with 21 bases remaining between them. The CDR3 DNA follows: TGTGCCAGCAGCTCCCCCGCTCGGCGGGGAGCAGACAATGAGCAGTTCTTC. It codes for CASSSPARRGADNEQFF. Filled out from reference TRBV7-9 and TRBJ2-1, the complete variable domain reads DTGVSQNPRHKITKRGQNVTFRCDPISEHNRLYWYRQTLGQGPEFLTYFQNEAQLEKSRLLSDRFSAERPKGSFSTLEIQRTEQGDSAMYLCASSSPARRGADNEQFFGPGTRLTVL.

The chain has TRBV7-8 and TRBJ2-5, with TRBD2 matching 7 bases. V dropped 4 bases and J dropped 0; count of bases not matched to a gene: 2. This CDR3 spans 14 amino acids. CDR1 and CDR2 (germline): SGHVS, FQNEAQ. Here the CDR3 DNA reads TGTGCCAGCAGCTCCGGGACTAACCAAGAGACCCAGTACTTC. It codes for CASSSGTNQETQYF.

The chain is built from TRBV7-8 and TRBJ2-4; possibly TRBD1 for D (6 bases). The V gene's germline CDR1 is SGHVS and CDR2 FQNEAQ. The CDR3 contains 14 residues. The germline V and J ends were trimmed by 0 bases and 7 bases, with 10 bases remaining between them. CDR3 sequence reads: CASSLARTANIQYF. In DNA form, the CDR3 reads TGTGCCAGCAGCTTAGCGAGGACAGCGAACATTCAGTACTTC.

The gene calls are TRBV29-1 and TRBJ2-7, with TRBD1 identical over 12 bases. The CDR3 length is 15 residues. With 6 bases clipped from V and 4 bases from J, the junction kept 10 bases outside the gene matches. CDR1 SQVTM and CDR2 ANQGSEA come from the germline V gene. The CDR3 loop is CSVAGAGQGAYEQYF. CDR3 DNA: TGCAGCGTGGCAGGAGCGGGACAGGGGGCGTACGAGCAGTACTTC.

In its sample, this clonotype was seen a few times. The chain recombines TRBV5-5 with TRBJ1-4; maybe TRBD1 (5 bases). CDR3 length: 15 amino acids. Germline values: CDR1 SGHKS, CDR2 YYEKEE (reference sequence). V was trimmed by 4 bases and J by 8 bases, leaving 18 bases between them. CDR3 sequence (DNA): TGTGCCAGCAGCGGTTCGGGACTCACGGCGGAAAAACTGTTTTTT. It is translated as CASSGSGLTAEKLFF.

This clonotype was recorded many times. The CDR3 sequence is CASSLARTSSQETQYF. CDR3 nucleotide sequence: TGTGCCAGCAGCTTAGCGAGGACTAGCAGCCAAGAGACCCAGTACTTC. The chain links TRBV7-2 to TRBJ2-5, with 8 bases fitting TRBD2. From germline, CDR1 is SGHTA and CDR2 FQGNSA. After removal of 0 bases from V and 1 base from J, the junction contained 4 bases not matched to a gene. The CDR3 is 16 residues long.

The table lists this clonotype with many counts. The chain carries TRBV7-2 and TRBJ2-3; the D call may be TRBD1 or TRBD2 (5 bases each). This CDR3 is 15 amino acids long. V was trimmed by 3 bases and J by 1 base, leaving 11 bases between them. Germline V lookup: CDR1 SGHTA, CDR2 FQGNSA. The CDR3 nucleotides read TGTGCCAGCAGCTTCCGAGGGACGGGCACAGATACGCAGTATTTT. It codes for CASSFRGTGTDTQYF. Full variable domain (rest looked up from reference TRBV7-2 and TRBJ2-3): GAGVSQSPSNKVTEKGKDVELRCDPISGHTALYWYRQSLGQGLEFLIYFQGNSAPDKSGLPSDRFSAERTGGSVSTLTIQRTQQEDSAVYLCASSFRGTGTDTQYFGPGTRLTVL.

The chain combines TRBV12-3 or TRBV12-4 with TRBJ1-2, with 11 bases that match TRBD1. V lost 10 bases and J lost 6; bases outside the gene matches: 7. The CDR3 is 13 amino acids. The CDR3 DNA reads TGTGCCACCTTCTGGACAGGGGGCAATGGCTACACCTTC. Protein: CATFWTGGNGYTF.

This clonotype has just a few counts. The chain couples TRBV19 to TRBJ1-1; no clear D gene. Per germline, CDR1 LNHDA and CDR2 SQIVND (reference sequence). V was clipped by 3 bases and J by 1 base, with 9 bases between them. CDR3 length equals 14 residues. CDR3 sequence: CASSIFTGNTEAFF. DNA for the CDR3: TGTGCCAGTAGTATCTTCACGGGGAACACTGAAGCTTTCTTT.

The V gene is TRBV7-4, the J gene TRBJ2-1; 8 bases are a match to TRBD2. The ends lost 8 bases at V and 3 bases at J; junction bases unmatched: 9. The CDR3 spans 15 residues. Germline values: CDR1 SGHVT, CDR2 SQSDAQ. The CDR3 spells CASRASGPSYNEQFF. For the CDR3, the DNA is TGTGCCAGCCGCGCTAGCGGGCCGAGCTACAATGAGCAGTTCTTC.

The CDR3 loop is CASGGATNEQFF. As DNA, the CDR3 is TGTGCCAGCGGGGGGGCGACCAATGAGCAGTTCTTC. The chain links TRBV6-5 to TRBJ2-1, with a possible D match to TRBD2 (7 bases). The CDR3 consists of 12 residues. Germline assignment: CDR1 MNHEY and CDR2 SVGAGI. V was shortened by 8 bases and J by 6 bases, with 11 bases between the two germline ends.

This clonotype turned up a few times. The chain uses TRBV7-2 and TRBJ2-1, with 12 bases lining up with TRBD2. V gave up 4 bases and J gave up 5 bases; unmatched junction bases: 0. CDR1 is SGHTA and CDR2 is FQGNSA in the germline V gene. The CDR3 contains 14 residues. The CDR3 nucleotides are TGTGCCAGCAGCTCTAGCGGGGGGGACAATGAGCAGTTCTTC. It translates to CASSSSGGDNEQFF.

The rearrangement joins TRBV6-1 to TRBJ2-5; D tentatively fits TRBD1 or TRBD2 (5 bases each). V dropped 6 bases and J dropped 5 bases, with 19 bases sitting between them. Germline-derived CDR1 and CDR2 are MNHNS and SASEGT. This CDR3 is 15 amino acids long. DNA of the CDR3: TGTGCCAGCAGCCCCGGGACGGAACCCCTGGAGACCCAGTACTTC. It codes for CASSPGTEPLETQYF.

A word on this clonotype: This may be a read error: a much more frequent sequence differs by one nucleotide. The chain uses TRBV7-2 and TRBJ2-1; 7 bases line up with TRBD2. The ends lost 5 bases at V and 4 bases at J; junction bases unmatched: 5. Germline-derived CDR1 and CDR2 are SGHTA and FQGNSA. The CDR3 is 14 amino acids. CDR3 region: CASSPGGMYNEQFF. In DNA, the CDR3 is TGTGCCAGCAGCCCGGGGGGAATGTACAATGAGCAGTTCTTC.

This clonotype turned up a few times. J is TRBJ2-1 and V is TRBV6-5; D not certain. The CDR3 covers 14 residues. V lost 2 bases, J lost 8 bases, and 13 bases lay in between. Germline CDR1 and CDR2: MNHEY and SVGAGI. CDR3 region: CASSYLRSRYEQFF. The CDR3 DNA is TGTGCCAGCAGTTACCTCCGGTCTCGATATGAGCAGTTCTTC.

The V and J genes are TRBV14 and TRBJ2-7; D uncertain. There are 14 residues in the CDR3. With 1 base removed from V and 2 bases from J, the gap between germline ends came to 9 bases. Looked up from germline, CDR1 is SGHDN and CDR2 is FVKESK. The CDR3 loop is CASSQVPRAYEQYF. CDR3 sequence (DNA): TGTGCCAGCAGCCAAGTCCCCAGAGCCTACGAGCAGTACTTC.

The CDR3: CASRFLTANYGYTF. DNA for the CDR3: TGTGCCAGCAGGTTTCTGACAGCTAACTATGGCTACACCTTC. The J gene is TRBJ1-2, the V gene TRBV6-1, with D tentatively TRBD1 (5 bases). Germline assignment: CDR1 MNHNS and CDR2 SASEGT. With 6 bases removed from V and 0 bases from J, the gap between germline ends came to 11 bases. The CDR3 sequence is 14 residues long.